This TCR beta chain was captured by sequencing in a study of beta chain features in type 1 diabetes. All of the isolated RNA was reverse transcribed, so expressed TCRB transcripts were sequenced. The assay was immunoSEQ multiplex PCR, and TCRdb's table has in-frame clones only and misses some. In the table there are around 240,000 clones, about 9.3% of which are singletons. The CDR3 runs to 13 residues. Trimming cost V 5 bases and J 9 bases; bases outside gene matches: 8. CDR1 and CDR2 (germline): SQVTM, ANQGSEA. The chain couples TRBV29-1 to TRBJ2-1; 9 positions match TRBD1. The sample taken for sequencing was naive CD4+ T cells from blood. The sequence came from a woman younger than 30 in good health. The CDR3 nucleotides are TGCAGCGTTTTTGGGACAGGGAGGGGTGAGCAGTTCTTC. Its protein is CSVFGTGRGEQFF.